The 10 T cell receptor beta chains reported below all come from one sample, sequenced in a study of cytomegalovirus exposure and HLA in healthy donors. It was with 60 Vbeta and 13 Jbeta primers that the PCR ran. The repertoire was sequenced with immunoSEQ multiplex PCR; TCRdb's copy has only in-frame clones and lacks some. In the table there are roughly 93,000 clones, roughly 75% of which are singletons. The source material was PBMCs. These receptors originate from a man aged 30 to 45 in good health and CMV-seronegative.

The chain joins TRBV11-2 to TRBJ2-7, with a weak D call TRBD2 (6 bases). Germline lookup yields CDR1 SGHAT and CDR2 FQNNGV. Trimming left V 5 bases short and J 2 bases short, with 22 bases between. The CDR3 runs to 17 residues. Written as DNA, the CDR3 is TGTGCCAGCAGCCCTACAACCCGGGACTTGAGGACCTACGAGCAGTACTTC. It is translated as CASSPTTRDLRTYEQYF.

J is TRBJ1-6 and V is TRBV28, with a tentative D call TRBD1 (6 bases). This CDR3 has 12 amino acids. The V and J ends lost 7 bases and 10 bases respectively, with 11 bases between them. Germline V lookup: CDR1 MDHEN, CDR2 SYDVKM. The CDR3 DNA follows: TGTGCCAGCACAACAGGGATCTCACCCCTCCACTTT. Translation gives CASTTGISPLHF.

This clone was observed once. The chain uses TRBV5-4 and TRBJ2-5; 10 bases match TRBD2. The CDR3 runs 16 residues. The V gene end was trimmed by 1 base and the J gene end by 5 bases; junction bases not matched to a gene: 8. CDR1 is SGHNT, CDR2 YYREEE, per germline (reference sequence). The chain's CDR3 is CASSLRLAGGGETQYF. CDR3 nucleotide sequence: TGTGCCAGCAGCTTGAGACTAGCGGGTGGGGGGGAGACCCAGTACTTC.

This sequence joins TRBV15 and TRBJ2-1; a possible D gene is TRBD2 (6 bases). V was shortened by 5 bases and J by 2 bases, with 13 bases between the two germline ends. The germline V gene has CDR1 LNHNV and CDR2 YYDKDF (reference sequence). The CDR3 length is 15 residues. CDR3 protein: CATSSGTLAYNEQFF. CDR3 DNA: TGTGCCACCAGCTCGGGGACTTTAGCCTACAATGAGCAGTTCTTC.

This chain joins TRBV5-6 and TRBJ1-2, with TRBD1 as a possible D gene (6 bases). The CDR3 has 15 amino acids. V was pared by 0 bases and J by 4 bases, with 13 bases between. Looked up from germline, CDR1 is SGHDT and CDR2 is YYEEEE. The CDR3 nucleotides read TGTGCCAGCAGCTTGGTTAGGGGGTCTATCTATGGCTACACCTTC. It specifies CASSLVRGSIYGYTF. Full variable domain (outside the CDR3, taken from reference TRBV5-6 and TRBJ1-2): DAGVTQSPTHLIKTRGQQVTLRCSPKSGHDTVSWYQQALGQGPQFIFQYYEEEERQRGNFPDRFSGHQFPNYSSELNVNALLLGDSALYLCASSLVRGSIYGYTFGSGTRLTVV.

V gene TRBV18 combines with J gene TRBJ1-5; the D gene is possibly TRBD1 (6 bases). CDR3 length equals 14 residues. The ends were cut back, 3 bases at V and 2 bases at J, with 8 bases in the middle. Germline V gene lookup returns CDR1 KGHSH and CDR2 LQKENI. CDR3 coding DNA: TGTGCCAGCTCACCCGCAGGGGGCAATCAGCCCCAGCATTTT. This translates into CASSPAGGNQPQHF.

About this clone: This CDR3 fails to terminate in the conserved phenylalanine or tryptophan, so it likely reflects a read error. The DNA is left out, because the CDR3 cannot be placed on it with certainty; the CDR3 is given as TCRdb lists it. V is TRBV28 and J is TRBJ1-5; the tabulated D call, TRBD1, remains unverified against the DNA. The CDR3 length equals 12 residues, ends included. CDR1 MDHEN and CDR2 SYDVKM come from the germline V gene. CDR3 region: CASSEPDRPMGI.

The rearrangement links TRBV5-5 to TRBJ2-7; 7 bases are a match to TRBD2. Germline V gene lookup returns CDR1 SGHKS and CDR2 YYEKEE (reference sequence). With 2 bases clipped from V and 1 base from J, the junction kept 3 bases outside the gene matches. The length of the CDR3 is 14 residues. The CDR3 loop reads CASSLVGRSYEQYF. The DNA for the CDR3 is TGTGCCAGCAGCTTAGTCGGGAGGTCCTACGAGCAGTACTTC.

The rearrangement links TRBV18 to TRBJ2-7, with TRBD1 matching over 10 bases. The junction had 5 bases not matched to a gene; V was cut back by 6 bases and J by 3 bases. Germline V gene data show CDR1 as KGHSH and CDR2 as LQKENI. The CDR3 runs to 14 residues. The CDR3 sequence is CASSRRDRGYEQYF. In nucleotides, the CDR3 is TGTGCCAGCTCCCGCCGGGACAGGGGCTACGAGCAGTACTTC.

The chain carries TRBV7-2 and TRBJ1-1; unclear D gene. Germline CDR1 is SGHTA and CDR2 is FQGNSA. V was shortened by 2 bases and J by 12 bases, with 13 bases between the two germline ends. The CDR3 totals 12 residues. The CDR3 bases are TGTGCCAGCAGCTTAAAGTCACCGCTAACTTTCTTT. Protein sequence: CASSLKSPLTFF.